These 17 T cell receptor beta chains came from one sample sequenced in a study of T-cell memory formation after mild COVID-19. TCRdb re-derived calls from the 5' RACE reads in MiXCR, one entry per CDR3 protein. The table has under 250,000 distinct CDR3 sequences, approximately 30% seen once. Sequenced: PBMCs or a T cell subset sorted from them (not recorded which). These receptors were collected from an adult woman who had mild COVID-19 (a few samples of this study predate the infection). Cell type and time point are not known.

The chain carries TRBV9 and TRBJ2-6; a possible D gene is TRBD1 (5 bases). Trimming stripped 1 base from V and 0 bases from J, with 11 bases between. The germline gives CDR1 SGDLS, CDR2 YYNGEE. The CDR3 consists of 17 residues. This CDR3 is CASSVSRQYSGANVLTF. In DNA form, the CDR3 reads TGTGCCAGCAGCGTATCCCGACAGTACTCTGGGGCCAACGTCCTGACTTTC.

This clonotype was seen a handful of times. This chain uses TRBV9 with TRBJ2-7, with D perhaps TRBD1 or TRBD2 (5 bases each). This CDR3 comprises 14 residues. CDR1 and CDR2 from the germline V gene are SGDLS and YYNGEE. Between the trimmed V and J ends, which lost 3 bases and 3 bases, there was a span of 13 bases. CDR3 in amino acids: CASSEHWGRYEQYF. CDR3 in DNA: TGTGCCAGCAGCGAACATTGGGGACGCTACGAGCAGTACTTC.

This clonotype showed up just a few times. The chain recombines TRBV12-3 or TRBV12-4 with TRBJ2-4; possibly TRBD2 for D (6 bases). This CDR3 comprises 17 residues. V dropped 7 bases and J dropped 0 bases, with 19 bases sitting between them. CDR3 DNA: TGTGCCAGCACTATGGACATCTCGGGACTAGCCAAAAACATTCAGTACTTC. Amino acids: CASTMDISGLAKNIQYF.

The rearrangement joins TRBV30 to TRBJ2-1; no clear D. The CDR3 spans 14 residues. V was clipped by 0 bases and J by 3 bases, with 9 bases between them. CDR1 and CDR2 (germline): GTSNPN, SVGIG (reference sequence). The CDR3 sequence is CAWSVGPGYNEQFF. DNA for the CDR3: TGTGCCTGGAGTGTAGGACCGGGCTACAATGAGCAGTTCTTC.

This clonotype was counted at least ten times. This CDR3 is CASSQTGATPGELFF. CDR3 DNA sequence: TGCGCCAGCAGCCAGACAGGCGCGACACCCGGGGAGCTGTTTTTT. V gene TRBV4-3 combines with J gene TRBJ2-2; tentatively, D is TRBD1 (6 bases). The V and J ends lost 3 bases and 6 bases respectively, with 14 bases between them. This CDR3 comprises 15 residues. Looked up from germline, CDR1 is LGHNA and CDR2 is YSLEER.

J is TRBJ2-7 and V is TRBV12-3 or TRBV12-4; unclear D gene. V was shortened by 6 bases and J by 6 bases, with 6 bases between the two germline ends. This CDR3 is 10 amino acids long. The CDR3 loop is CASRRCEQYF. CDR3 bases: TGTGCCAGCAGACGCTGCGAGCAGTACTTC.

The rearrangement joins TRBV2 to TRBJ2-7; 8 bases match TRBD1. The junction had 9 bases not matched to a gene; V was cut back by 6 bases and J by 2 bases. The CDR3 sequence is 15 residues long. Germline CDR1 is SNHLY and CDR2 is FYNNEI. The CDR3 coding sequence is TGTGCCAGCAGCCAACGTAGGACAGGGCCCTACGAGCAGTACTTC. As protein: CASSQRRTGPYEQYF.

The chain links TRBV5-5 to TRBJ2-3; D is perhaps TRBD2 (6 bases). CDR3 size: 13 residues. Deletions cut 4 bases from V and 5 bases from J, with 11 bases between. In germline, CDR1 is SGHKS, CDR2 YYEKEE (reference sequence). The CDR3 bases are TGTGCCAGCAGCCACCGGGGAGGAGATACGCAGTATTTT. Its protein product is CASSHRGGDTQYF.

The genes are TRBV12-3 or TRBV12-4 and TRBJ1-3; 7 bases are shared with TRBD1. V was clipped by 6 bases and J by 4 bases; unmatched bases: 3. The CDR3 is 13 residues long. Here the CDR3 reads CASSDREGNTIYF. The CDR3 region has the DNA TGTGCCAGCAGCGACAGGGAAGGAAACACCATATATTTT.

The rearrangement joins TRBV6-5 to TRBJ2-1; D is undetermined. Looked up from germline, CDR1 is MNHEY and CDR2 is SVGAGI. Trimming took off 2 bases at V and 5 bases at J, with 7 bases between the two ends. CDR3 length: 13 residues. The CDR3 region has the DNA TGTGCCAGCAGTTACACAAAACACAATGAGCAGTTCTTC. Its translation is CASSYTKHNEQFF.

This clonotype was found a few times. This chain uses TRBV7-6 with TRBJ2-2; 8 bases are shared with TRBD1. The CDR3 spans 14 residues. Germline assignment: CDR1 SGHVS and CDR2 FNYEAQ. V was pared by 5 bases and J by 5 bases, with 4 bases of the junction left unmatched. CDR3 loop: CASSRYRGTGELFF. The CDR3 coding sequence is TGTGCCAGCAGCAGATACAGGGGGACCGGGGAGCTGTTTTTT.

This clonotype was seen more than once but under ten times. The J gene is TRBJ2-7, the V gene TRBV11-2, with a weak D call TRBD1 (5 bases). The V end was cut by 1 base, the J end by 3 bases, with 10 bases between. The germline V gene has CDR1 SGHAT and CDR2 FQNNGV. The CDR3 loop spans 14 amino acids. The CDR3 region is CASSLVLDSYEQYF. The CDR3 DNA is TGTGCCAGCAGCTTAGTTCTCGACAGCTACGAGCAGTACTTC.

The chain combines TRBV20-1 with TRBJ2-5, with TRBD2 matching 7 bases. This CDR3 is built from 14 residues. The J segment lost 2 bases and the V segment lost 6 bases, leaving 9 bases of the junction unmatched. Germline assignment: CDR1 DFQATT and CDR2 SNEGSKA (reference sequence). The CDR3 nucleotides read TGCAGTGCCGGATACGGGACTACGCAAGAGACCCAGTACTTC. Translated, it gives CSAGYGTTQETQYF.

This rearrangement joins TRBV12-3 or TRBV12-4 to TRBJ2-2, with D maybe TRBD2 (6 bases). With 10 bases removed from V and 3 bases from J, the gap between germline ends came to 15 bases. CDR3 size: 14 residues. The chain's CDR3 is CATSGGRDTGELFF. The CDR3 nucleotides are TGTGCCACCAGCGGAGGGCGCGACACCGGGGAGCTGTTTTTT.

The chain is built from TRBV19 and TRBJ2-6; no firm D call. Per germline, CDR1 LNHDA and CDR2 SQIVND (reference sequence). This CDR3 has 15 residues. With 6 bases removed from V and 0 bases from J, the gap between germline ends came to 9 bases. The DNA of the CDR3 is TGTGCCAGTAGGATCAGGAACTCTGGGGCCAACGTCCTGACTTTC. Amino acids: CASRIRNSGANVLTF.

This clonotype was counted a few times. This chain connects TRBV9 to TRBJ2-3; D gene unclear. Germline CDR1 is SGDLS and CDR2 is YYNGEE. Trimming removed 1 base from V and 1 base from J, with 10 bases in between. The CDR3 is 15 residues long. In DNA, the CDR3 is TGTGCCAGCAGCGTATCCCTAGGTGGCACAGATACGCAGTATTTT. This encodes CASSVSLGGTDTQYF.

In its sample, this clonotype was seen a few times. V gene TRBV12-3 or TRBV12-4 combines with J gene TRBJ2-1; 9 bases are a match to TRBD1. This CDR3 has 16 amino acids. Unmatched junction bases numbered 11, after V lost 6 bases and J lost 5 bases. As DNA, the CDR3 is TGTGCCAGCAGAATACGACAGGGGGTCTTGGACAATGAGCAGTTCTTC. Protein sequence: CASRIRQGVLDNEQFF.